The rows below give T cell receptor beta chains drawn from one sample of a study of CD8+CD57+ T cells in acquired aplastic anemia. TCRdb fed the reads into MiXCR, producing one record per CDR3 protein. Of around 200,000 distinct CDR3 sequences listed, roughly 50% are singletons. Sequenced sample: sorted CD4+, CD8+, or CD8+CD57+ T cells (not recorded which) from PBMCs. The receptors come from a human donor with aplastic anemia. CDR3s leave out the opening cysteine and the closing phenylalanine or tryptophan. Each record gives: clone size, V gene, CDR3 protein. Clone size is given for some rows only: seen once, a few or many times, or a class if the clone is expanded.

clone_size: .; v_call: TRBV20-1; cdr3_aa: SARDQPQETQY
clone_size: .; v_call: TRBV2; cdr3_aa: ASSTDLGSPRYEQY
clone_size: many; v_call: TRBV20-1; cdr3_aa: SARDGGRPGNTIY
clone_size: .; v_call: TRBV20-1; cdr3_aa: SALASGRASEQY
clone_size: .; v_call: TRBV10-3; cdr3_aa: AISMTEGNSPLH
clone_size: .; v_call: TRBV7-9; cdr3_aa: ASSLTRGLSEQY
clone_size: many; v_call: TRBV20-1; cdr3_aa: SARLPGRSTDTQY
clone_size: few; v_call: TRBV6-4; cdr3_aa: ASSYTSGGTYEQY
clone_size: once; v_call: TRBV10-3; cdr3_aa: ATRDGPTYEQY
clone_size: once; v_call: TRBV20-1; cdr3_aa: SARASGENYSPLH
clone_size: few; v_call: TRBV20-1; cdr3_aa: SARPEGRVETQY
clone_size: .; v_call: TRBV7-3; cdr3_aa: ASSLTQDSPLH
clone_size: few; v_call: TRBV15; cdr3_aa: ATSRVQNAYEQY
clone_size: many; v_call: TRBV7-9; cdr3_aa: ASSLSGGTRETQY
clone_size: .; v_call: TRBV7-2; cdr3_aa: ASSLAGARSYT
clone_size: few; v_call: TRBV10-3; cdr3_aa: AITPLDRDYGYT
clone_size: .; v_call: TRBV29-1; cdr3_aa: SVATQAYNEQF
clone_size: many; v_call: TRBV9; cdr3_aa: ASSAPGQIYNEQF
clone_size: many; v_call: TRBV20-1; cdr3_aa: SAPYLGSSYNEQF
clone_size: .; v_call: TRBV28; cdr3_aa: ASSRTGTGGVGREQY
clone_size: .; v_call: TRBV2; cdr3_aa: ASSDSVNEQF
clone_size: .; v_call: TRBV20-1; cdr3_aa: SARRGQPEAF